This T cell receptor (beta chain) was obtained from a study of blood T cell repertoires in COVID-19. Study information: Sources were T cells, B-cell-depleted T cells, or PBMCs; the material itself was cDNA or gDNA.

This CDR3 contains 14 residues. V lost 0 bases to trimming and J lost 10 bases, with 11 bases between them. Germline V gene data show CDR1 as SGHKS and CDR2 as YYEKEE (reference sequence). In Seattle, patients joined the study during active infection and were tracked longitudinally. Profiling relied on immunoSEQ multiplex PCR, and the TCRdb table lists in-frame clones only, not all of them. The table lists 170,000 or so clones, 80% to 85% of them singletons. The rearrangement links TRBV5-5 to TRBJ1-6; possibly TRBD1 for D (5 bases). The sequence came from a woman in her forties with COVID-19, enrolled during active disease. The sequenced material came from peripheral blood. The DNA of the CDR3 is TGTGCCAGCAGCTTGGAAGCCAGGGCATCACCCCTCCACTTT. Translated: CASSLEARASPLHF.